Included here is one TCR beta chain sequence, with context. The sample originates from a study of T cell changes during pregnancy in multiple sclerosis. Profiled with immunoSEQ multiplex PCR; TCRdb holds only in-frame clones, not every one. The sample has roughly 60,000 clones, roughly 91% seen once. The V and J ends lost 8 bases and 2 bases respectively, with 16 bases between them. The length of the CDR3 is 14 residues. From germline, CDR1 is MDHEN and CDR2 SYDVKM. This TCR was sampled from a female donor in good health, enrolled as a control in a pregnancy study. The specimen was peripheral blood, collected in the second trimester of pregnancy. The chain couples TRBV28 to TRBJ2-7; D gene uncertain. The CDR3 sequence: CASLPLGEAYEQYF. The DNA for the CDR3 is TGTGCCAGCCTTCCGCTAGGAGAAGCCTACGAGCAGTACTTC.